This entry features one TCR beta chain sequence. The record originates from a study of blood T cell repertoires in COVID-19. Study details: The analysed material was cDNA or gDNA that came from T cells, B-cell-depleted T cells, or PBMCs.

Clones were read by immunoSEQ multiplex PCR, and TCRdb kept only the in-frame ones, dropping some. The repertoire consists of roughly 360,000 clones, with around 87% occurring once and the leading ten covering roughly 0.97%. Per germline, CDR1 GTSNPN and CDR2 SVGIG (reference sequence). This CDR3 spans 13 amino acids. The V end was cut by 4 bases, the J end by 5 bases, with 13 bases between. In terms of age and location, participants ranged from about 18 to 95 years and lived in about two dozen US areas. Categorization into cohorts depended on clinical history that participants reported. V and J are TRBV30 and TRBJ2-3, with D unresolved. The sample was PBMCs or T cells enriched from blood (not recorded which). The receptor's source is a woman in her twenties or thirties with acute COVID-19. The CDR3 loop reads CAWKYLYLDTQYF. The CDR3, as DNA: TGTGCCTGGAAGTATCTGTACTTAGATACGCAGTATTTT.